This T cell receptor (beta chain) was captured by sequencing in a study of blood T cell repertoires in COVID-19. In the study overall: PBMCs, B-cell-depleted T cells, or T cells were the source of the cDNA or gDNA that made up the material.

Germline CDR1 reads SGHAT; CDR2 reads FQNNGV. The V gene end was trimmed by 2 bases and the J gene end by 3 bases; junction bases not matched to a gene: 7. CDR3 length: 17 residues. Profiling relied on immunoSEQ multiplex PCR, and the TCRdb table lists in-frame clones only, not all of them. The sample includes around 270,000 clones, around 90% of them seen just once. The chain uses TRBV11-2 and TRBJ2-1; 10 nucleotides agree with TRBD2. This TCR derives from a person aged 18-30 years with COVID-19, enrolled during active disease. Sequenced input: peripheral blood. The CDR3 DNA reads TGTGCCAGCAGCTTATACTACGAGCGGGAGGGCTACAATGAGCAGTTCTTC. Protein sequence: CASSLYYEREGYNEQFF. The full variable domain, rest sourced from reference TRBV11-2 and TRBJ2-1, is EAGVAQSPRYKIIEKRQSVAFWCNPISGHATLYWYQQILGQGPKLLIQFQNNGVVDDSQLPKDRFSAERLKGVDSTLKIQPAKLEDSAVYLCASSLYYEREGYNEQFFGPGTRLTVL.